The 31 T cell receptor beta chains presented below share a single source sample, sequenced in a study of early T cells in non-severe SARS-CoV-2 infection. TCRdb called the 5' RACE reads again in MiXCR, with one record for every CDR3 protein. The sample includes 95,000 to 120,000 distinct CDR3 sequences, about 12% of them seen just once. Sequenced material: whole blood. Source of these receptors: an adult who was a healthcare worker with PCR-confirmed SARS-CoV-2 infection or an uninfected control (not recorded which).

V and J are TRBV20-1 and TRBJ2-7; D is uncertain. The germline V gene has CDR1 DFQATT and CDR2 SNEGSKA (reference sequence). This CDR3 has 11 residues. V dropped 7 bases and J dropped 7 bases, with 14 bases sitting between them. CDR3 sequence: CSVATPSEQYF. DNA for the CDR3: TGCAGTGTTGCCACACCTTCGGAGCAGTACTTC.

The chain employs TRBV10-3 and TRBJ1-6, with TRBD1 matching 8 bases. Germline lookup yields CDR1 ENHRY and CDR2 SYGVKD. Trimming took 10 bases from V and 7 from J; bases not matched to a gene: 3. There are 12 residues in the CDR3. CDR3 in DNA: TGTGCCACCGGGACAGGAAATTCACCCCTCCACTTT. Its translation: CATGTGNSPLHF.

Only a few counts were recorded for this clonotype. The CDR3 DNA sequence: TGTGCCACCAGTGGGACGGGGACCTACGAGCAGTACTTC. Translation: CATSGTGTYEQYF. The chain combines TRBV24-1 with TRBJ2-7, with a possible D match to TRBD2 (5 bases). The germline V gene encodes CDR1 KGHDR and CDR2 SFDVKD. The CDR3 loop spans 13 amino acids. V was shortened by 5 bases and J by 2 bases, with 9 bases between the two germline ends.

This rearrangement joins TRBV9 to TRBJ2-1; 9 nucleotides align to TRBD2. Per the germline V gene, CDR1 is SGDLS and CDR2 is YYNGEE. Trimming took 4 bases from V and 1 from J; bases not matched to a gene: 3. This CDR3 is built from 15 residues. The CDR3 coding sequence is TGTGCCAGCAGCCCTCTAGCGGGGTCCTACAATGAGCAGTTCTTC. Translating gives CASSPLAGSYNEQFF.

A few counts support this clonotype. This chain joins TRBV5-1 and TRBJ2-5; no firm D call. The ends were cut back, 2 bases at V and 8 bases at J, with 10 bases in the middle. Germline V gives CDR1 SGHRS, CDR2 YFSETQ. CDR3 size: 12 residues. In DNA, the CDR3 is TGCGCCAGCAGCTTACCCTCTGAAACCCAGTACTTC. Protein: CASSLPSETQYF.

CDR3 loop: CASRGLGWPQQYF. The CDR3 bases are TGTGCCAGCAGAGGGCTAGGTTGGCCCCAGCAGTATTTT. V is TRBV2 and J is TRBJ2-3; D gene uncertain. With 6 bases removed from V and 11 bases from J, the gap between germline ends came to 18 bases. The germline CDR1 and CDR2 sequences are SNHLY and FYNNEI. There are 13 residues in the CDR3.

This clonotype was picked up many times. The V call is TRBV6-6, the J call TRBJ2-2, with D hard to call. Germline V CDR1 and CDR2: MNHNY, SVGAGI (reference sequence). V lost 6 bases, J lost 3 bases, and 8 bases lay in between. CDR3 size: 13 residues. The CDR3 reads CASRVAYTGELFF. CDR3 coding DNA: TGTGCCAGCAGGGTAGCTTACACCGGGGAGCTGTTTTTT.

This sequence joins TRBV5-4 and TRBJ2-5; 9 bases fit TRBD2. Looked up from germline, CDR1 is SGHNT and CDR2 is YYREEE (reference sequence). The ends lost 4 bases at V and 5 bases at J; junction bases unmatched: 9. The CDR3 is 15 amino acids. This CDR3 reads CASSPATSGLETQYF. In DNA, the CDR3 is TGTGCCAGCAGCCCGGCGACTAGCGGCTTGGAGACCCAGTACTTC.

This clonotype was seen a few times. The chain recombines TRBV29-1 with TRBJ1-1; no definite D call. Germline lookup yields CDR1 SQVTM and CDR2 ANQGSEA. The CDR3 length is 12 residues. Trimming stripped 6 bases from V and 2 bases from J, with 10 bases between. This CDR3 reads CSVLPPNTEAFF. As DNA, the CDR3 is TGCAGCGTCCTTCCCCCAAACACTGAAGCTTTCTTT.

At least ten counts were recorded for this clonotype. V gene TRBV20-1 combines with J gene TRBJ1-5; 7 nucleotides align to TRBD1. The V gene end was trimmed by 1 base and the J gene end by 5 bases; junction bases not matched to a gene: 5. Looked up from germline, CDR1 is DFQATT and CDR2 is SNEGSKA (reference sequence). The CDR3 is 14 residues long. CDR3 sequence: CSARGDQGDQPQHF. The CDR3 coding sequence is TGCAGTGCTAGAGGTGATCAGGGGGATCAGCCCCAGCATTTT.

This clonotype was seen more than once but under ten times. The chain recombines TRBV9 with TRBJ2-6; D ambiguous. CDR3 size: 15 residues. The germline V gene has CDR1 SGDLS and CDR2 YYNGEE. Trimming stripped 0 bases from V and 1 base from J, with 5 bases between. CDR3 coding DNA: TGTGCCAGCAGCGTAGACGCGTCTGGGGCCAACGTCCTGACTTTC. Its translation: CASSVDASGANVLTF.

The J gene is TRBJ1-6, the V gene TRBV4-2; possible D gene TRBD1, 6 bases. Trimming stripped 0 bases from V and 7 bases from J, with 19 bases between. There are 18 residues in the CDR3. Germline lookup yields CDR1 LGHNA and CDR2 YNFKEQ. The chain's CDR3 is CASSQDRGQGTKNSPLHF. CDR3 in DNA: TGTGCCAGCAGCCAAGATCGGGGTCAGGGGACGAAGAATTCACCCCTCCACTTT.

The rearrangement uses TRBV18 and TRBJ1-5; TRBD1 matches 9 bases. J gave up 6 bases and V 3 bases, and 12 bases lay outside the gene matches. The germline gives CDR1 KGHSH, CDR2 LQKENI. CDR3 length: 17 residues. The DNA of the CDR3 is TGTGCCAGCTCACCGGGGACAGGGATGGGCTCTGGTCAGCCCCAGCATTTT. Protein product: CASSPGTGMGSGQPQHF. Together with reference TRBV18 and TRBJ1-5, the CDR3 gives the full variable domain: NAGVMQNPRHLVRRRGQEARLRCSPMKGHSHVYWYRQLPEEGLKFMVYLQKENIIDESGMPKERFSAEFPKEGPSILRIQQVVRGDSAAYFCASSPGTGMGSGQPQHFGDGTRLSIL.

This clonotype was counted a few times. The chain joins TRBV9 to TRBJ2-1, with 7 bases matching TRBD2. The CDR3 is 15 amino acids. Per germline, CDR1 SGDLS and CDR2 YYNGEE. J was trimmed by 2 bases and V by 0 bases; bases with no gene match: 2. The CDR3 DNA reads TGTGCCAGCAGCGTAGGGGGAGGGGCCTACAATGAGCAGTTCTTC. Its protein product is CASSVGGGAYNEQFF.

Notes on this clonotype: This may be a read error: a much more frequent sequence differs by one nucleotide. The CDR3 sequence is CASSVGGDTEAFF. The CDR3 DNA reads TGTGCCAGCAGCGTAGGAGGGGACACTGAAGCTTTCTTT. The chain is built from TRBV9 and TRBJ1-1; D might be TRBD1 (5 bases). Germline V gene sequence: CDR1 SGDLS, CDR2 YYNGEE. The CDR3 loop spans 13 amino acids. Trimming took 0 bases from V and 3 from J, leaving 6 bases between them.

This clonotype turned up a few times. The chain is built from TRBV10-3 and TRBJ2-1; 11 bases are shared with TRBD2. This CDR3 has 16 residues. J lost 4 bases, V lost 6 bases, and 8 bases had no gene match. From germline, CDR1 is ENHRY and CDR2 SYGVKD. The CDR3 DNA follows: TGTGCCATCAGCCAGACTAGCGGGGCGCCTTACAATGAGCAGTTCTTC. As protein: CAISQTSGAPYNEQFF.

A word on this clonotype: The junction departs from germline at one end; a sequencing error may be responsible. This chain links TRBV7-9 with TRBJ2-5, with D possibly called TRBD1 or TRBD2 (5 bases each). Germline lookup yields CDR1 SEHNR and CDR2 FQNEAQ (reference sequence). There are 15 residues in the CDR3. The CDR3 nucleotides read TGTGCCAGCGGCTTCCTATGGGGGATTCAAGAGACCCAGTACTTC. This codes for CASGFLWGIQETQYF.

The chain carries TRBV7-9 and TRBJ1-1; perhaps TRBD1 as D (6 bases). Germline V gene sequence: CDR1 SEHNR, CDR2 FQNEAQ (reference sequence). The CDR3 is 15 amino acids. The ends were cut back, 5 bases at V and 2 bases at J, with 15 bases in the middle. The CDR3: CASSRGHHSNTEAFF. Written as DNA, the CDR3 is TGTGCCAGCAGCCGGGGACATCATTCTAACACTGAAGCTTTCTTT.

This clonotype was seen a handful of times. The chain employs TRBV6-6 and TRBJ1-1, with 8 bases fitting TRBD1. Germline V CDR1 and CDR2: MNHNY, SVGAGI (reference sequence). Trimming at V came to 2 bases and at J to 0 bases, leaving 2 bases not matched to a gene. The CDR3 totals 15 residues. Here the CDR3 reads CASSYTDRVNTEAFF. CDR3 bases: TGTGCCAGCAGTTACACGGACAGGGTGAACACTGAAGCTTTCTTT.

This clonotype was counted a few times. The rearrangement links TRBV9 to TRBJ1-3; D is uncertain. V gave up 4 bases and J gave up 2 bases, with 10 bases separating them. The CDR3 runs to 14 residues. Germline CDR1 SGDLS, CDR2 YYNGEE. CDR3 bases: TGTGCCAGCAGCCAAGTCAATACTGGAAACACCATATATTTT. It translates to CASSQVNTGNTIYF.

This chain uses TRBV20-1 with TRBJ2-4, with D maybe TRBD1 (5 bases). Germline V lookup: CDR1 DFQATT, CDR2 SNEGSKA (reference sequence). The V end was cut by 5 bases, the J end by 9 bases, with 17 bases between. The CDR3 consists of 13 residues. In DNA, the CDR3 is TGCAGTGCTGGAAAGACAGTATACGCCATTCAGTACTTC. Translated: CSAGKTVYAIQYF.

This clonotype was counted only a few times. This chain uses TRBV10-1 with TRBJ2-3; 16 bases fit TRBD2. Per germline, CDR1 WNHNN and CDR2 SYGVQD (reference sequence). V lost 2 bases to trimming and J lost 2 bases; unmatched junction nucleotides: 13. The CDR3 covers 21 residues. CDR3 in amino acids: CASSEREGTGLAGGPTDTQYF. The DNA for the CDR3 is TGCGCCAGCAGTGAGCGCGAGGGAACGGGACTAGCGGGGGGGCCCACAGATACGCAGTATTTT.

This sequence joins TRBV9 and TRBJ1-3; 9 bases map to TRBD1. CDR1 SGDLS and CDR2 YYNGEE come from the germline V gene. J gave up 1 base and V 0 bases, and 5 bases lay outside the gene matches. The CDR3 loop spans 17 amino acids. CDR3 sequence (DNA): TGTGCCAGCAGCGTAGCCCCCGGGACAGGGTCTGGAAACACCATATATTTT. It is translated as CASSVAPGTGSGNTIYF. The whole variable domain, remainder taken from reference TRBV9 and TRBJ1-3, is DSGVTQTPKHLITATGQRVTLRCSPRSGDLSVYWYQQSLDQGLQFLIQYYNGEERAKGNILERFSAQQFPDLHSELNLSSLELGDSALYFCASSVAPGTGSGNTIYFGEGSWLTVV.

CDR3 nucleotide sequence: TGTGCCAGCAGCGCGACAGGGAGAAACACTGAAGCTTTCTTT. It specifies CASSATGRNTEAFF. V usage is TRBV9 and J usage is TRBJ1-1; 7 bases align to TRBD1. V dropped 3 bases and J dropped 2; count of bases not matched to a gene: 4. Germline loops: CDR1 SGDLS, CDR2 YYNGEE. The length of the CDR3 is 14 residues.

This clonotype was seen a handful of times. The CDR3 here is CASSLVASGGARDTQYF. The DNA for the CDR3 is TGTGCCAGCAGCTTAGTGGCTAGCGGGGGGGCCAGGGATACGCAGTATTTT. V gene TRBV7-2 combines with J gene TRBJ2-3; 12 positions agree with TRBD2. J was trimmed by 6 bases and V by 1 base; bases with no gene match: 8. In germline, CDR1 is SGHTA, CDR2 FQGNSA. The CDR3 contains 17 residues.

The chain has TRBV11-2 and TRBJ1-1; D is uncertain. The germline CDR1 and CDR2 sequences are SGHAT and FQNNGV. The germline V and J ends were trimmed by 4 bases and 7 bases, with 7 bases remaining between them. The CDR3 covers 11 residues. CDR3 DNA: TGTGCCAGCAGCTACGAGGGTGAAGCTTTCTTT. Amino acid sequence: CASSYEGEAFF.

This clonotype came up a few times. The chain links TRBV3-1 to TRBJ1-2; TRBD1 is a possible D gene (5 bases). Germline values: CDR1 LGHDT, CDR2 YNNKEL (reference sequence). Trimming removed 5 bases at V and 7 bases at J, with 17 bases between. The CDR3 is 14 residues long. The CDR3 coding sequence is TGTGCCAGCAGCTTCGACCGGGACTCCAGTGGCTACACCTTC. This codes for CASSFDRDSSGYTF.

The sample holds a few counts of this clonotype. For the CDR3, the DNA is TGCAGTGCTAGTCCCTCTGAGTATAGCAATCAGCCCCAGCATTTT. Translated, it gives CSASPSEYSNQPQHF. This chain joins TRBV20-1 and TRBJ1-5; no firm D call. V was trimmed by 3 bases and J by 0 bases, leaving 12 bases between them. Germline V lookup: CDR1 DFQATT, CDR2 SNEGSKA (reference sequence). The CDR3 has 15 residues.

This clonotype was recorded a few times. The chain combines TRBV3-1 with TRBJ1-4; D is undetermined. The germline V and J ends were trimmed by 3 bases and 7 bases, with 3 bases remaining between them. Germline assignment: CDR1 LGHDT and CDR2 YNNKEL (reference sequence). This CDR3 is built from 11 residues. The CDR3, as DNA: TGTGCCAGCAGCCACGTTGAAAAACTGTTTTTT. Its translation is CASSHVEKLFF.

This clonotype was detected ten times or more. The V and J genes are TRBV5-1 and TRBJ2-1; 7 bases align to TRBD2. This CDR3 region has 16 residues. Looked up from germline, CDR1 is SGHRS and CDR2 is YFSETQ. V trimming: 2 bases; J trimming: 5 bases; junction bases outside the gene matches: 10. In DNA form, the CDR3 reads TGCGCCAGCAGCTTTCGGGGAGGGAATACTAACAATGAGCAGTTCTTC. This translates into CASSFRGGNTNNEQFF.

In the case of this clonotype: Since no conserved phenylalanine or tryptophan closes the CDR3, a read error is the likely cause. The DNA is omitted, as the CDR3 cannot be located on it reliably, and the CDR3 follows TCRdb's listing. This rearrangement joins TRBV12-3 or TRBV12-4 to TRBJ2-1; whether TRBD1, the table's D call, matches the DNA was not checked. From its first to its last residue, the CDR3 has 12 amino acids. The chain's CDR3 is CASSRSGQENVL.